The clone carrying this T cell receptor beta chain has more than one count but fewer than ten. The target antigen is unknown. The CDR3 is 13 amino acids. Trimming took off 7 bases at V and 3 bases at J, with 10 bases between the two ends. The entry originates in a study of CD4 T cells in relation to SARS-CoV-2 and coronaviruses. Study-level background: Two subjects were Hispanic; patients were 8 males and a few females. The study's findings and limits: In about 65% of donors, memory CD4+ clonotypes crossrecognized SARS-CoV-2 and at least one common cold coronavirus spike.

Naive or memory CD4+ cells were cultured 1:1 with T cell-depleted PBMCs plus CEF. Assay used: immunoSEQ multiplex PCR; TCRdb lists only in-frame clones, some missing. The table shows 38,000 or so clones, with under 80% occurring only once. The chain couples TRBV12-3 or TRBV12-4 to TRBJ2-1, with D tentatively TRBD1 (6 bases). Sample: memory CD4+ T cells from PBMCs, cultured in vitro. This clonotype was sampled from an adult with COVID-19. The CDR3 protein is CASTPTGYNEQFF. CDR3 nucleotide sequence: TGTGCCAGCACCCCGACAGGCTACAATGAGCAGTTCTTC.